These 17 T cell receptor beta chains were sequenced from one sample in a study of cytomegalovirus exposure and HLA in healthy donors. PCR employed 60 Vbeta and 13 Jbeta primers. The assay was immunoSEQ multiplex PCR, and TCRdb's table has in-frame clones only and misses some. This specimen shows 150,000 to 200,000 clones; the ten leading clones hold around 0.7%. Input material: PBMCs. These receptors were collected from a boy between 5 and 17 years old in good health and CMV-seronegative.

V usage is TRBV14 and J usage is TRBJ2-7, with D perhaps matching TRBD1 (6 bases). CDR1 and CDR2 from the germline V gene are SGHDN and FVKESK. The CDR3 loop spans 15 amino acids. Trimming shortened V by 0 bases and J by 3 bases, and 12 bases separated the two germline ends. The CDR3 here is CASSQDLDRRYEQYF. DNA of the CDR3: TGTGCCAGCAGCCAAGATCTTGACAGGCGCTACGAGCAGTACTTC.

The rearrangement uses TRBV7-2 and TRBJ2-3; no definite D call. Germline V gene lookup returns CDR1 SGHTA and CDR2 FQGNSA. This CDR3 is built from 12 residues. The V gene lost 2 bases and the J gene lost 3 bases, with 3 bases spanning the gap. The CDR3 nucleotides read TGTGCCAGCAGCTTATATACAGATACGCAGTATTTT. Its protein product is CASSLYTDTQYF.

The CDR3 loop is CASSTPRGGREQFF. CDR3 sequence (DNA): TGTGCCAGCAGCACCCCCCGGGGAGGTCGTGAGCAGTTCTTC. The rearrangement joins TRBV11-2 to TRBJ2-1; maybe TRBD2 (6 bases). The germline V gene has CDR1 SGHAT and CDR2 FQNNGV. The CDR3 is made up of 14 amino acids. With 5 bases removed from V and 9 bases from J, the gap between germline ends came to 17 bases.

This chain connects TRBV6-5 to TRBJ1-2; D perhaps matches TRBD1 (5 bases). V lost 6 bases, J lost 2 bases, and 16 bases lay in between. The CDR3 has 15 residues. The germline V gene has CDR1 MNHEY and CDR2 SVGAGI. This CDR3 is CASRDLGGWNYGYTF. CDR3 nucleotide sequence: TGTGCCAGCAGGGACCTTGGGGGGTGGAACTATGGCTACACCTTC.

The chain employs TRBV10-1 and TRBJ2-5; tentatively, D is TRBD1 (6 bases). Between the trimmed V and J ends, which lost 3 bases and 5 bases, there was a span of 13 bases. This CDR3 spans 14 amino acids. CDR1 WNHNN and CDR2 SYGVQD come from the germline V gene (reference sequence). The CDR3 region is CASSEGVDRETQYF. The CDR3 DNA reads TGCGCCAGCAGTGAAGGAGTCGACAGGGAGACCCAGTACTTC.

The chain uses TRBV5-8 and TRBJ2-1; TRBD1 matches 7 bases. The CDR3 has 15 residues. Germline CDR1 is SGHTS and CDR2 is YDEGEE. The J segment lost 6 bases and the V segment lost 0 bases, leaving 6 bases of the junction unmatched. DNA for the CDR3: TGTGCCAGCAGCTTGGTCGGGGCAGGGGGCAATGAGCAGTTCTTC. The encoded protein is CASSLVGAGGNEQFF.

On this clone itself: At one of its ends the junction is not consistent with the germline gene, which may arise from a read error. The rearrangement uses TRBV6-1 and TRBJ1-2, with D unresolved. The CDR3 is 12 residues long. The germline V gene has CDR1 MNHNS and CDR2 SASEGT. In DNA form, the CDR3 reads TGTGCCAGCAGTGAAGTACTCCTGAATCGGTCCTTC. It yields the protein CASSEVLLNRSF.

This sequence joins TRBV5-4 and TRBJ2-1; 7 positions match TRBD2. CDR3 length: 16 amino acids. Germline CDR1 reads SGHNT; CDR2 reads YYREEE (reference sequence). J lost 2 bases, V lost 0 bases, and 5 bases had no gene match. The CDR3 loop reads CASSLAWGGAYNEQFF. In nucleotides, the CDR3 is TGTGCCAGCAGCTTGGCCTGGGGGGGTGCCTACAATGAGCAGTTCTTC.

V and J are TRBV7-6 and TRBJ2-1; the D gene is possibly TRBD1 (6 bases). The germline gives CDR1 SGHVS, CDR2 FNYEAQ. CDR3 size: 12 residues. V was clipped by 4 bases and J by 8 bases, with 9 bases between them. Here the CDR3 reads CASSSQGYEQFF. The CDR3 coding sequence is TGTGCCAGCAGCTCACAGGGCTATGAGCAGTTCTTC. Using reference TRBV7-6 and TRBJ2-1 for the parts outside the CDR3, the full variable domain is GAGVSQSPRYKVTKRGQDVALRCDPISGHVSLYWYRQALGQGPEFLTYFNYEAQQDKSGLPNDRFSAERPEGSISTLTIQRTEQRDSAMYRCASSSQGYEQFFGPGTRLTVL.

On this clone itself: The sample has other DNA sequences that encode this CDR3 too. The J gene is TRBJ2-2, the V gene TRBV5-1, with D perhaps matching TRBD1 (6 bases). This CDR3 spans 15 amino acids. V was cut by 3 bases and J by 7 bases, with 16 bases left in between. Germline assignment: CDR1 SGHRS and CDR2 YFSETQ. CDR3 nucleotides: TGCGCCAGCAGCTCCTGGGCAGGGGTCGACGGGGAGCTGTTTTTT. Its protein is CASSSWAGVDGELFF.

As DNA, the CDR3 is TGTGCCAGCAGCTTACGCGGCGGCGAGCAGTACTTC. This sequence encodes CASSLRGGEQYF. The chain carries TRBV11-3 and TRBJ2-7; D remains unclear. V was pared by 2 bases and J by 6 bases, with 8 bases between. The CDR3 totals 12 residues. The germline CDR1 and CDR2 sequences are SGHNT and YENEEA.

The chain employs TRBV6-5 and TRBJ2-7, with D perhaps matching TRBD1 (6 bases). V was trimmed by 7 bases and J by 2 bases, leaving 15 bases between them. CDR1 is MNHEY and CDR2 is SVGAGI in the germline V gene. The CDR3 covers 14 residues. The CDR3 coding sequence is TGTGCCAGCACCGCCCGGGACACCGCCTACGAGCAGTACTTC. Protein: CASTARDTAYEQYF.

The gene calls are TRBV5-1 and TRBJ2-7; 10 positions match TRBD1. V shed 0 bases and J 4 bases; nucleotides not matched to a gene: 10. CDR3 size: 17 residues. Germline-derived CDR1 and CDR2 are SGHRS and YFSETQ. Here the CDR3 DNA reads TGCGCCAGCAGCTTGGGCGGTCCGGGACAGGGGCCTTACGAGCAGTACTTC. It is translated as CASSLGGPGQGPYEQYF.

The chain links TRBV4-2 to TRBJ2-7, with 7 bases aligning to TRBD1. V gave up 0 bases and J gave up 7 bases; unmatched junction bases: 9. The CDR3 contains 15 residues. Per germline, CDR1 LGHNA and CDR2 YNFKEQ. CDR3 coding DNA: TGTGCCAGCAGCCAAGATCACGGACAGGTTGGAGAGCAGTACTTC. Translated: CASSQDHGQVGEQYF.

The CDR3 is CASSLVLGAYEQYF. Written as DNA, the CDR3 is TGCGCCAGCAGCTTGGTCCTGGGAGCCTACGAGCAGTACTTC. The chain joins TRBV5-1 to TRBJ2-5; TRBD2 is a possible D gene (5 bases). TRBJ2-7 matches the DNA end more closely, so the J call is doubtful. Germline V gene lookup returns CDR1 SGHRS and CDR2 YFSETQ. The CDR3 sequence is 14 residues long.

The V and J genes are TRBV5-1 and TRBJ2-7, with unresolved D. This CDR3 has 11 amino acids. Germline V gene data show CDR1 as SGHRS and CDR2 as YFSETQ. V lost 6 bases and J 1 base, leaving 5 bases between the germline ends. CDR3 sequence: CASTGSYEQYF. The DNA for the CDR3 is TGCGCCAGCACAGGTTCCTACGAGCAGTACTTC.

The gene calls are TRBV30 and TRBJ2-5; D is undetermined. With the DNA end fitting TRBJ2-7 better, the J assignment may be wrong. Germline V gene data show CDR1 as GTSNPN and CDR2 as SVGIG (reference sequence). CDR3 length: 14 residues. CDR3 sequence: CAWKWQVSSYEQYF. Written as DNA, the CDR3 is TGTGCCTGGAAGTGGCAGGTCTCCTCCTACGAGCAGTACTTC.